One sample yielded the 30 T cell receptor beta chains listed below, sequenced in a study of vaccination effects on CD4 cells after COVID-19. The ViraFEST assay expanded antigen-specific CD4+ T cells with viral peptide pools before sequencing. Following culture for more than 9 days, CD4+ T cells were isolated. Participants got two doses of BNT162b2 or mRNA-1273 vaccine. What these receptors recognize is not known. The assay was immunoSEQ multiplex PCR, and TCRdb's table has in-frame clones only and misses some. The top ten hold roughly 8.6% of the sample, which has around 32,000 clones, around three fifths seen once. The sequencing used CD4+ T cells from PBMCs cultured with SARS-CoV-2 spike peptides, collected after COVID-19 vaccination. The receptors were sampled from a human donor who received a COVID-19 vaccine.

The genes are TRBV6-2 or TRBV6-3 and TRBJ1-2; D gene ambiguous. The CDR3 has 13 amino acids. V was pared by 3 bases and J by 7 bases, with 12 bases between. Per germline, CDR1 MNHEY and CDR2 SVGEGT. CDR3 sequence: CASSYRADSGYTF. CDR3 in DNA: TGTGCCAGCAGTTATCGGGCAGATTCTGGCTACACCTTC.

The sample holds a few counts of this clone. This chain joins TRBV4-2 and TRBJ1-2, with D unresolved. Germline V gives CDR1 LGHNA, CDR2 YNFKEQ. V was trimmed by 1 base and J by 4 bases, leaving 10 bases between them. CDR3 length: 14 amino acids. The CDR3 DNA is TGTGCCAGCAGCCAAGGATCAGGAACCTATGGCTACACCTTC. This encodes CASSQGSGTYGYTF.

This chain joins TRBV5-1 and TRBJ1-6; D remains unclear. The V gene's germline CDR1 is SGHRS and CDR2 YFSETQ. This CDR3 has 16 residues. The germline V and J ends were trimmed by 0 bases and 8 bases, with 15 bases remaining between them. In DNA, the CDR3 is TGCGCCAGCAGCTTGGCCCGGGGAGAGGGTGATTCACCCCTCCACTTT. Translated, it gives CASSLARGEGDSPLHF.

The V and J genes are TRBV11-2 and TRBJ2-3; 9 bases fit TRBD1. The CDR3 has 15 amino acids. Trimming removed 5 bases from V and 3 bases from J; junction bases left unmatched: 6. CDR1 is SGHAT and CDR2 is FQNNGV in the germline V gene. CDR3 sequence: CASSGGTGLTDTQYF. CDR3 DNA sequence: TGTGCCAGCAGCGGCGGGACAGGGTTAACAGATACGCAGTATTTT.

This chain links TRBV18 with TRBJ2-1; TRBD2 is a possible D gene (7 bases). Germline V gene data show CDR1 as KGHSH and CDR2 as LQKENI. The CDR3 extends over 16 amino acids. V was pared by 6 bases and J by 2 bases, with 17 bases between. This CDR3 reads CASSPRGGSTYNEQFF. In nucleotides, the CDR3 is TGTGCCAGCTCCCCCAGGGGCGGGAGCACCTACAATGAGCAGTTCTTC.

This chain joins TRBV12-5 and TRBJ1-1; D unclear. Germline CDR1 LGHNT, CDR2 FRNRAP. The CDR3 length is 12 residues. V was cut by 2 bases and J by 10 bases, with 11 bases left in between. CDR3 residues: CASGLPAGRAFF. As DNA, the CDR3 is TGTGCTAGTGGTTTGCCCGCCGGGAGAGCTTTCTTT.

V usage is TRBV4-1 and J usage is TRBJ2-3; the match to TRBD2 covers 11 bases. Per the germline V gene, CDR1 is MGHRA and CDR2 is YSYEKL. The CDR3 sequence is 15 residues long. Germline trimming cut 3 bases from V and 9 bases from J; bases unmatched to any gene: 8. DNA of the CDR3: TGCGCCAGCAGCCAGGGGCTAGCGGGGGGAGGGACGCAGTATTTT. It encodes CASSQGLAGGGTQYF.

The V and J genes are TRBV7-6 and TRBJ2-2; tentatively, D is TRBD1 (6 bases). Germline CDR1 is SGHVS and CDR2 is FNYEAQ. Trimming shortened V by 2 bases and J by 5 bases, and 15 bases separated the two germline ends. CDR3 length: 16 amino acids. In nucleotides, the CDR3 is TGTGCCAGCAGCTTACCTCAACAGGGATTGACCGGGGAGCTGTTTTTT. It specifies CASSLPQQGLTGELFF.

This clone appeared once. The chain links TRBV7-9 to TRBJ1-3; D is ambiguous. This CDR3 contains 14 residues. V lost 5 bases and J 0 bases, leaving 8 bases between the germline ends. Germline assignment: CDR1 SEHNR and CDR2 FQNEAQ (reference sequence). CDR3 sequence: CASSPPGSGNTIYF. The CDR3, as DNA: TGTGCCAGCAGCCCGCCCGGCTCTGGAAACACCATATATTTT.

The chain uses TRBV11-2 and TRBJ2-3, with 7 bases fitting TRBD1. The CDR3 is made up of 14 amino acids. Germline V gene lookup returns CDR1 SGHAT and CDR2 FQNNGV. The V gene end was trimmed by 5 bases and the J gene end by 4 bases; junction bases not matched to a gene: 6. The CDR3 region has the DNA TGTGCCAGCAGCGGACGACAGGGCGCAGATACGCAGTATTTT. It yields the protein CASSGRQGADTQYF.

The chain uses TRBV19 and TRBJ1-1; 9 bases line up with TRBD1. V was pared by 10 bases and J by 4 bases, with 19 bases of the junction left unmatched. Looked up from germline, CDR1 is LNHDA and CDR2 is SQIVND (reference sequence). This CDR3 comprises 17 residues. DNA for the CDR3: TGTGCCATCCGCGACCCACAGGGGGCTACTGCTCGCACTGAAGCTTTCTTT. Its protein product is CAIRDPQGATARTEAFF.

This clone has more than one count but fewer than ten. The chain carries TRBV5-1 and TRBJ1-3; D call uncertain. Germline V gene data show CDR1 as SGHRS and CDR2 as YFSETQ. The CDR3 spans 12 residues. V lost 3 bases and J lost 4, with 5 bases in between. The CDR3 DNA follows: TGCGCCAGCAGCTCCGAGGGAAACACCATATATTTT. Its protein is CASSSEGNTIYF.

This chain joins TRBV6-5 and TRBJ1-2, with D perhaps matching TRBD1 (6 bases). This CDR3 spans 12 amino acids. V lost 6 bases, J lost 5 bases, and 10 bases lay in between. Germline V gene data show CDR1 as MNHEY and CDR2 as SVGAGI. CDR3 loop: CASRTQGYGYTF. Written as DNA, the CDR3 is TGTGCCAGCAGGACTCAGGGGTATGGCTACACCTTC.

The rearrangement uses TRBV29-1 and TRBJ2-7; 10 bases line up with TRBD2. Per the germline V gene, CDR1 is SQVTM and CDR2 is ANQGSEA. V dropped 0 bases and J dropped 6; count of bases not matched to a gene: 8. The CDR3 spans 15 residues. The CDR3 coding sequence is TGCAGCGTTGAAGAGGGATGGCTAGCGGGAGCCGAGCAGTACTTC. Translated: CSVEEGWLAGAEQYF.

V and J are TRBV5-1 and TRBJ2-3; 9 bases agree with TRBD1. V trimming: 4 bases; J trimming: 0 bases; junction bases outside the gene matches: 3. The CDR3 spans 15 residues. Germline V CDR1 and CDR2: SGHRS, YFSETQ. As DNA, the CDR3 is TGCGCCAGCAGCGTAGGACAGGGGAGCACAGATACGCAGTATTTT. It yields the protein CASSVGQGSTDTQYF.

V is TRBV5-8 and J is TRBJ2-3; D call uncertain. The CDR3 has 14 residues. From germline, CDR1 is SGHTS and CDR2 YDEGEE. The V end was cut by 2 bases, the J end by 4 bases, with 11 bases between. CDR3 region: CASSLSRLPDTQYF. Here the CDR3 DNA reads TGTGCCAGCAGCTTAAGCAGGCTCCCAGATACGCAGTATTTT.

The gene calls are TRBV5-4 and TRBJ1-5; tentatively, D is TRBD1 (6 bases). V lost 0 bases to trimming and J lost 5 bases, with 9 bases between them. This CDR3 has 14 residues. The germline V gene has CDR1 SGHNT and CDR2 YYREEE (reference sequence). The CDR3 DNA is TGTGCCAGCAGCTTGGAGGGGGGAGATCAGCCCCAGCATTTT. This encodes CASSLEGGDQPQHF.

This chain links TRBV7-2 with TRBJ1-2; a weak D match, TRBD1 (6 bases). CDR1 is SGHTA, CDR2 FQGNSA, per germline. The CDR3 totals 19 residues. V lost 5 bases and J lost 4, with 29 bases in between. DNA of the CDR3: TGTGCCAGCAGCCCCCCGACAGGCTCCTGGACTTTTTTCAGCTATGGCTACACCTTC. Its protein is CASSPPTGSWTFFSYGYTF.

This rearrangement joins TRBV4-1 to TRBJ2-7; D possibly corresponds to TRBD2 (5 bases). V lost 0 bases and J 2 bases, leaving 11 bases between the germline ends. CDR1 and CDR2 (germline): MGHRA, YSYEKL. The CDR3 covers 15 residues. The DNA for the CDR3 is TGCGCCAGCAGCCAAGATACCAGCGGAACCTACGAGCAGTACTTC. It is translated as CASSQDTSGTYEQYF.

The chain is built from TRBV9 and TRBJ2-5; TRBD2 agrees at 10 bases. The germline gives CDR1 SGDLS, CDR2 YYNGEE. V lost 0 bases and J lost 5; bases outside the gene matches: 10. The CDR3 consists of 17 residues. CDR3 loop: CASSVGLAGVGEETQYF. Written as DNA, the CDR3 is TGTGCCAGCAGCGTAGGGCTAGCGGGAGTTGGGGAGGAGACCCAGTACTTC.

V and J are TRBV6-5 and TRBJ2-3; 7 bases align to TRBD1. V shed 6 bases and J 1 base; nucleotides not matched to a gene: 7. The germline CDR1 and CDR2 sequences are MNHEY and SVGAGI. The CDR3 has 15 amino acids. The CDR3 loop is CASRRATGRTDTQYF. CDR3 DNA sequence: TGTGCCAGCAGAAGGGCGACAGGGCGCACAGATACGCAGTATTTT.

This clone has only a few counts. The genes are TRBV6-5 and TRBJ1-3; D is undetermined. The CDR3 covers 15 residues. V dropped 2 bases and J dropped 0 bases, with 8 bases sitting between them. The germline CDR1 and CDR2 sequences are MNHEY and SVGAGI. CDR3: CASSYDGNSGNTIYF. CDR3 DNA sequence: TGTGCCAGCAGTTACGACGGGAACTCTGGAAACACCATATATTTT.

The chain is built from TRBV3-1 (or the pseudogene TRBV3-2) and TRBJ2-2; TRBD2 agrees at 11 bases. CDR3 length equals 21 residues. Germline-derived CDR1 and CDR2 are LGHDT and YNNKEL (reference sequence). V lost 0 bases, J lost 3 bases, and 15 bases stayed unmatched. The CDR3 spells CASSQEAGLAVGTGYTGELFF. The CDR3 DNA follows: TGTGCCAGCAGCCAAGAAGCGGGACTAGCGGTGGGTACGGGGTACACCGGGGAGCTGTTTTTT.

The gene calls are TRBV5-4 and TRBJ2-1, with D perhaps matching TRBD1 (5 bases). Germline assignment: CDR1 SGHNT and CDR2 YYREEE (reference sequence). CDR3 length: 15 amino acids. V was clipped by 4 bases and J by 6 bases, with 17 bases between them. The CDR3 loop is CASSPNQGIPNEQFF. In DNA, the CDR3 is TGTGCCAGCAGCCCGAACCAGGGTATCCCCAATGAGCAGTTCTTC.

CDR3 protein: CASSLRTGSNSGNTIYF. The CDR3 nucleotides are TGTGCCAGCAGCCTACGGACAGGTTCGAATTCTGGAAACACCATATATTTT. This chain uses TRBV7-9 with TRBJ1-3, with TRBD1 matching over 7 bases. J lost 1 base, V lost 5 bases, and 11 bases had no gene match. Germline V gene sequence: CDR1 SEHNR, CDR2 FQNEAQ (reference sequence). The CDR3 spans 17 residues.

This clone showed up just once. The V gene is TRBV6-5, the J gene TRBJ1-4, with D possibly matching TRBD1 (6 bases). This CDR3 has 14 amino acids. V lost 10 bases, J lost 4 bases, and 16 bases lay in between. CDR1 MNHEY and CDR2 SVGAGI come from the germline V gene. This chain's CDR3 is CATRTGQINEKLFF. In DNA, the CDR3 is TGTGCCACCAGAACCGGACAGATTAATGAAAAACTGTTTTTT.

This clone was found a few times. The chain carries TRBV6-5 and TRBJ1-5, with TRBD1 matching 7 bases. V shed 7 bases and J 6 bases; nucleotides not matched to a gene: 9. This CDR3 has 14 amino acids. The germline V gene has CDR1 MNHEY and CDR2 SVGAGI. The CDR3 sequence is CASIDRASSQPQHF. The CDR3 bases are TGTGCCAGCATCGACAGGGCCTCCAGTCAGCCCCAGCATTTT.

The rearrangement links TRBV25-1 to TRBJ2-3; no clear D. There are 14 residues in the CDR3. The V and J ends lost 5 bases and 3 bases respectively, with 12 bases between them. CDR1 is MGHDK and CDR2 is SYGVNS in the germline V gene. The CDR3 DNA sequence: TGTGCCAGCAGTCCCGGCGGTAGTACAGATACGCAGTATTTT. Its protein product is CASSPGGSTDTQYF.

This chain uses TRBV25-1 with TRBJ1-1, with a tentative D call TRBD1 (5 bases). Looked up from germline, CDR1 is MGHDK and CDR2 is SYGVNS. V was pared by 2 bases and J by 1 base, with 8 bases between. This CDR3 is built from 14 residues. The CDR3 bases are TGTGCCAGCAGTGAAATCGACAGGAACACTGAAGCTTTCTTT. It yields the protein CASSEIDRNTEAFF.

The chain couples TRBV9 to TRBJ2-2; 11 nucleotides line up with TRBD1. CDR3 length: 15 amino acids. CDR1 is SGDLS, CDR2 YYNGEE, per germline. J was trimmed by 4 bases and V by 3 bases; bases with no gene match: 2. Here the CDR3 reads CASSEGQGVTGELFF. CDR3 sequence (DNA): TGTGCCAGCAGCGAGGGACAGGGGGTCACCGGGGAGCTGTTTTTT. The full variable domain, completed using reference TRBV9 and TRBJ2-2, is DSGVTQTPKHLITATGQRVTLRCSPRSGDLSVYWYQQSLDQGLQFLIQYYNGEERAKGNILERFSAQQFPDLHSELNLSSLELGDSALYFCASSEGQGVTGELFFGEGSRLTVL.